The 21 T cell receptor beta chains presented below share a single source sample, sequenced in a study of CD8 T cells in Susac syndrome. The RNA input was roughly 0.45 to 1 ug, and it was reverse transcribed with random hexamers. TCRdb re-derived calls from the immunoSEQ multiplex PCR reads in MiXCR, one entry per CDR3 protein. The repertoire holds some 300,000 distinct CDR3 sequences, 89% seen once, with approximately 0.18% in the top ten. The specimen sequenced was CD8+ T cells from PBMCs. The receptors originated from a human donor with multiple sclerosis.

The rearrangement uses TRBV25-1 and TRBJ2-1; D not resolved. The V and J ends lost 6 bases and 6 bases respectively, with 12 bases between them. From germline, CDR1 is MGHDK and CDR2 SYGVNS. The CDR3 consists of 13 residues. The CDR3 here is CASSQVLANEQFF. CDR3 DNA sequence: TGTGCCAGCAGCCAGGTCCTCGCCAATGAGCAGTTCTTC.

This clonotype showed up just once. The V gene is TRBV4-3, the J gene TRBJ1-1, with D possibly matching TRBD1 (6 bases). The CDR3 is made up of 15 amino acids. The germline V and J ends were trimmed by 3 bases and 2 bases, with 13 bases remaining between them. Germline CDR1 LGHNA, CDR2 YSLEER. CDR3 sequence reads: CASSQVGQRNTEAFF. DNA for the CDR3: TGCGCCAGCAGCCAGGTTGGACAGCGAAACACTGAAGCTTTCTTT.

The V and J genes are TRBV27 and TRBJ2-1; 11 nucleotides align to TRBD2. V gave up 0 bases and J gave up 1 base; unmatched junction bases: 11. This CDR3 comprises 20 residues. CDR1 and CDR2 (germline): MNHEY, SMNVEV (reference sequence). The CDR3 DNA is TGTGCCAGCAGTTTATCAGTAGCGGGGGGGCTGAGTGAGTCCTACAATGAGCAGTTCTTC. This encodes CASSLSVAGGLSESYNEQFF.

This chain uses TRBV7-2 with TRBJ2-7, with D unclear. CDR3 size: 11 residues. CDR1 and CDR2 from the germline V gene are SGHTA and FQGNSA. Trimming left V 4 bases short and J 5 bases short, with 6 bases between. CDR3 DNA: TGTGCCAGCAGCTCTATCCACGAGCAGTACTTC. This sequence encodes CASSSIHEQYF.

The V gene is TRBV7-9, the J gene TRBJ1-1; 8 bases are shared with TRBD1. Trimming removed 4 bases from V and 4 bases from J; junction bases left unmatched: 5. Germline assignment: CDR1 SEHNR and CDR2 FQNEAQ (reference sequence). The CDR3 loop spans 14 amino acids. DNA of the CDR3: TGTGCCAGCAGCTCGACAGGGGATGGCACTGAAGCTTTCTTT. Translating gives CASSSTGDGTEAFF.

The V and J genes are TRBV18 and TRBJ2-7, with a weak D call TRBD2 (6 bases). The CDR3 consists of 14 residues. CDR1 and CDR2 (germline): KGHSH, LQKENI. V was cut by 3 bases and J by 2 bases, with 11 bases left in between. For the CDR3, the DNA is TGTGCCAGCTCACCGGTAGCGGAACCCTACGAGCAGTACTTC. Amino acid sequence: CASSPVAEPYEQYF.

V is TRBV27 and J is TRBJ1-2; perhaps TRBD1 as D (6 bases). Germline loops: CDR1 MNHEY, CDR2 SMNVEV (reference sequence). V gave up 5 bases and J gave up 5 bases, with 18 bases separating them. The CDR3 is 15 amino acids. CDR3 nucleotide sequence: TGTGCCAGCAGTGCCGGGGGGGGCTGGGGTTATGGCTACACCTTC. This sequence encodes CASSAGGGWGYGYTF.

The rearrangement joins TRBV4-3 to TRBJ2-1, with D possibly TRBD1 on 6 matching bases. Looked up from germline, CDR1 is LGHNA and CDR2 is YSLEER. Trimming cost V 0 bases and J 4 bases, with 10 bases left between them. This CDR3 is built from 15 residues. CDR3 sequence: CASSQEGALYNEQFF. In nucleotides, the CDR3 is TGCGCCAGCAGCCAAGAGGGGGCACTATACAATGAGCAGTTCTTC.

The rearrangement uses TRBV5-1 and TRBJ2-7, with 7 nucleotides matching TRBD1. Germline loops: CDR1 SGHRS, CDR2 YFSETQ. V shed 2 bases and J 0 bases; nucleotides not matched to a gene: 5. The CDR3 spans 15 residues. The CDR3 loop reads CASSLQQGLSYEQYF. In DNA, the CDR3 is TGCGCCAGCAGCTTACAACAGGGGCTCTCCTACGAGCAGTACTTC. The full variable domain, rest sourced from reference TRBV5-1 and TRBJ2-7, is KAGVTQTPRYLIKTRGQQVTLSCSPISGHRSVSWYQQTPGQGLQFLFEYFSETQRNKGNFPGRFSGRQFSNSRSEMNVSTLELGDSALYLCASSLQQGLSYEQYFGPGTRLTVT.

This CDR3 is CASSARDSQSQETQYF. CDR3 nucleotide sequence: TGTGCCAGCAGCGCCCGGGACTCACAAAGCCAAGAGACCCAGTACTTC. V usage is TRBV7-9 and J usage is TRBJ2-5, with D perhaps TRBD2 (6 bases). The V end was cut by 5 bases, the J end by 1 base, with 17 bases between. The CDR3 sequence is 16 residues long. Germline V gene sequence: CDR1 SEHNR, CDR2 FQNEAQ (reference sequence).

The gene calls are TRBV1 and TRBJ2-1; TRBD2 was called by the table and not checked on the DNA. TRBV1 is a pseudogene. The CDR3 runs 17 residues. The CDR3 DNA sequence: TGCACCAGCAGCCAAGACCGACTACCAACCATCTACAATGAGCAGTTCTTC. This translates into CTSSQDRLPTIYNEQFF.

The J gene is TRBJ2-3, the V gene TRBV29-1; D is unresolved. The CDR3 runs to 14 residues. With 0 bases removed from V and 1 base from J, the gap between germline ends came to 8 bases. The germline gives CDR1 SQVTM, CDR2 ANQGSEA. The CDR3 protein is CSVEDQTGTDTQYF. In DNA, the CDR3 is TGCAGCGTTGAAGATCAGACCGGCACAGATACGCAGTATTTT.

This clonotype was picked up one time. This chain connects TRBV2 to TRBJ1-2, with 7 bases identical to TRBD1. CDR1 SNHLY and CDR2 FYNNEI come from the germline V gene. J was trimmed by 7 bases and V by 8 bases; bases with no gene match: 7. The CDR3 is 12 amino acids. The DNA of the CDR3 is TGTGCCAGCCTCAGTGACAGGGCTGGCTACACCTTC. Amino acid sequence: CASLSDRAGYTF.

The chain combines TRBV7-9 with TRBJ1-5; D is undetermined. CDR1 is SEHNR and CDR2 is FQNEAQ in the germline V gene (reference sequence). This CDR3 is 13 amino acids long. Trimming cost V 5 bases and J 6 bases, with 11 bases left between them. The CDR3 region is CASSPPGTQPQHF. CDR3 in DNA: TGTGCCAGCAGCCCCCCCGGAACTCAGCCCCAGCATTTT.

The gene calls are TRBV27 and TRBJ2-2; the D is unclear. The germline gives CDR1 MNHEY, CDR2 SMNVEV (reference sequence). Trimming removed 5 bases from V and 0 bases from J, with 13 bases in between. The CDR3 is 16 residues long. The CDR3 nucleotides are TGTGCCAGCAGTATGATTGTCTTTGCGAACACCGGGGAGCTGTTTTTT. It encodes CASSMIVFANTGELFF.

The J gene is TRBJ2-1, the V gene TRBV12-3 or TRBV12-4; TRBD2 aligns across 9 bases. Trimming at V came to 7 bases and at J to 5 bases, leaving 6 bases not matched to a gene. The CDR3 runs 14 residues. CDR3 nucleotide sequence: TGTGCCAGCATCCGGAGCGGGGGGAACAATGAGCAGTTCTTC. Its protein product is CASIRSGGNNEQFF.

The chain links TRBV7-9 to TRBJ2-7; possibly TRBD1 for D (5 bases). The germline V and J ends were trimmed by 4 bases and 2 bases, with 18 bases remaining between them. From germline, CDR1 is SEHNR and CDR2 FQNEAQ (reference sequence). CDR3 length: 16 amino acids. CDR3 DNA: TGTGCCAGCAGCTACCTGGAATCGACAGCAACCTACGAGCAGTACTTC. The encoded protein is CASSYLESTATYEQYF. Filled out from reference TRBV7-9 and TRBJ2-7, the complete variable domain reads DTGVSQNPRHKITKRGQNVTFRCDPISEHNRLYWYRQTLGQGPEFLTYFQNEAQLEKSRLLSDRFSAERPKGSFSTLEIQRTEQGDSAMYLCASSYLESTATYEQYFGPGTRLTVT.

This chain uses TRBV2 with TRBJ2-2; 16 positions match TRBD2. J was trimmed by 7 bases and V by 6 bases; bases with no gene match: 20. CDR1 SNHLY and CDR2 FYNNEI come from the germline V gene. The CDR3 has 21 amino acids. The CDR3, as DNA: TGTGCCAGCAGCAACGACCGCCTGGGACTAGCGGGGGGGCCTGATGGCGGGGAGCTGTTTTTT. Amino acids: CASSNDRLGLAGGPDGGELFF.

The CDR3 nucleotides read TGTGCCAGCAGTTTAAGGGCCCAGGTCTACTCTGGGGCCAACGTCCTGACTTTC. It is translated as CASSLRAQVYSGANVLTF. This rearrangement joins TRBV27 to TRBJ2-6; D is uncertain. The CDR3 sequence is 18 residues long. CDR1 MNHEY and CDR2 SMNVEV come from the germline V gene (reference sequence). V lost 2 bases and J lost 0, with 14 bases in between.

This clonotype was counted between two and nine times. The genes are TRBV7-2 and TRBJ2-7, with no clear D. CDR1 is SGHTA and CDR2 is FQGNSA in the germline V gene. Trimming shortened V by 8 bases and J by 4 bases, and 3 bases separated the two germline ends. The CDR3 sequence is 9 residues long. CDR3 bases: TGTGCCAGCGGATACGAGCAGTACTTC. Its protein is CASGYEQYF.

CDR3 bases: TGTGCCAGCAGTTATCAGGACACCAACGAGCAGTACTTC. Translating it yields CASSYQDTNEQYF. The chain has TRBV12-3 or TRBV12-4 and TRBJ2-7; tentatively, D is TRBD1 (5 bases). The CDR3 has 13 residues. The V gene lost 4 bases and the J gene lost 5 bases, with 12 bases spanning the gap.